Included here is one T cell receptor beta chain sequence, with context. The antigen is not known. TCRdb's copy holds only in-frame clones and misses some; the assay was immunoSEQ multiplex PCR. In the table there are about 130,000 clones, about nine tenths of which are singletons. The entry originates in a study of T cell responses to AZD1222 COVID-19 vaccine. General observations from the study: In the spike-specific TCR repertoire, nearly half reportedly target unmutated variant regions. The donor cohort was predominantly white British with a female majority, and clonal diversity may have been underestimated.

The CDR3 contains 13 residues. Germline values: CDR1 MRHNA, CDR2 SNTAGT. The germline V and J ends were trimmed by 6 bases and 3 bases, with 12 bases remaining between them. This clonotype was obtained from an adult in good health. Material: peripheral blood, obtained on day 0 of AZD1222 vaccination. The rearrangement links TRBV6-4 to TRBJ2-7; the D is unclear. The CDR3 bases are TGTGCCAGCAGCTGCAACAGAGTCTACGAGCAGTACTTC. This translates into CASSCNRVYEQYF.